The next 28 T cell receptor beta chains were all read from a single sample in a study of cytomegalovirus exposure and HLA in healthy donors. Only in-frame clones appear in the TCRdb table, and some are missing; sequencing was by immunoSEQ multiplex PCR. The data contain some 140,000 clones, approximately 84% of them seen just once; the ten biggest clones take up 1.4%. The sample comprised PBMCs. These receptors were obtained from a woman aged 25-40 years in good health and CMV-seronegative.

This clone was found a few times. The chain carries TRBV5-6 and TRBJ1-6, with D tentatively TRBD1 (6 bases). Germline V CDR1 and CDR2: SGHDT, YYEEEE. This CDR3 has 15 residues. Trimming took off 5 bases at V and 6 bases at J, with 15 bases between the two ends. In DNA, the CDR3 is TGTGCCAGCAGTATAGGGGCACAGGGTAATTCACCCCTCCACTTT. Amino acid sequence: CASSIGAQGNSPLHF. The complete variable domain, with remaining parts taken from reference TRBV5-6 and TRBJ1-6, reads DAGVTQSPTHLIKTRGQQVTLRCSPKSGHDTVSWYQQALGQGPQFIFQYYEEEERQRGNFPDRFSGHQFPNYSSELNVNALLLGDSALYLCASSIGAQGNSPLHFGNGTRLTVT.

The V call is TRBV6-6, the J call TRBJ2-2; tentatively, D is TRBD1 (6 bases). Per germline, CDR1 MNHNY and CDR2 SVGAGI (reference sequence). This CDR3 contains 14 residues. Between the trimmed V and J ends, which lost 7 bases and 5 bases, there was a span of 14 bases. The CDR3 here is CASTGGLGTGELFF. In nucleotides, the CDR3 is TGTGCCAGCACTGGGGGCTTGGGGACCGGGGAGCTGTTTTTT.

This chain connects TRBV28 to TRBJ1-4; 9 nucleotides align to TRBD1. Germline V lookup: CDR1 MDHEN, CDR2 SYDVKM. The V and J ends lost 4 bases and 5 bases, in that order; junction bases with no gene match: 8. The CDR3 runs 16 residues. The CDR3 DNA is TGTGCCAGCAGTTCCATCAGGGGACAGGGAAATGAAAAACTGTTTTTT. Translation gives CASSSIRGQGNEKLFF.

The gene calls are TRBV27 and TRBJ2-2, with 11 bases lining up with TRBD2. V gave up 3 bases and J gave up 5 bases; unmatched junction bases: 5. Germline V gene sequence: CDR1 MNHEY, CDR2 SMNVEV (reference sequence). The CDR3 runs 16 residues. CDR3 nucleotides: TGTGCCAGCAGTTTTGGTCTAGCGGGGGGAACCGGGGAGCTGTTTTTT. Translation gives CASSFGLAGGTGELFF.

The chain recombines TRBV6-6 with TRBJ1-1; 8 bases are shared with TRBD1. V lost 3 bases, J lost 6 bases, and 9 bases stayed unmatched. The CDR3 contains 15 residues. From germline, CDR1 is MNHNY and CDR2 SVGAGI (reference sequence). The CDR3 sequence: CASSYGTGGLAEAFF. The CDR3, as DNA: TGTGCCAGCAGTTATGGGACAGGAGGGTTAGCTGAAGCTTTCTTT.

V and J are TRBV5-1 and TRBJ1-2; D call uncertain. Per the germline V gene, CDR1 is SGHRS and CDR2 is YFSETQ. The CDR3 is 13 residues long. The V gene lost 1 base and the J gene lost 6 bases, with 10 bases spanning the gap. The DNA of the CDR3 is TGCGCCAGCAGCTTGAGCTCAGGCAATGGCTACACCTTC. Translation gives CASSLSSGNGYTF.

This chain uses TRBV5-1 with TRBJ1-2; D is unresolved. V dropped 4 bases and J dropped 1 base, with 11 bases sitting between them. CDR3 length: 14 amino acids. CDR1 is SGHRS, CDR2 YFSETQ, per germline. CDR3: CASSPAGDNYGYTF. The CDR3 bases are TGCGCCAGCAGCCCTGCAGGCGATAACTATGGCTACACCTTC.

V and J are TRBV6-1 and TRBJ1-5; tentative D call: TRBD1 (5 bases). Trimming removed 2 bases at V and 6 bases at J, with 11 bases between. Germline V gene lookup returns CDR1 MNHNS and CDR2 SASEGT. The CDR3 is 14 amino acids. CDR3 region: CASSESGVFQPQHF. The DNA for the CDR3 is TGTGCCAGCAGTGAATCGGGGGTCTTTCAGCCCCAGCATTTT.

The CDR3 nucleotides read TGTGCCAGCTCTCGAGACAGACCGGGACAGGGGGCGGGGAGCGAAAAACTGTTTTTT. As protein: CASSRDRPGQGAGSEKLFF. The chain recombines TRBV18 with TRBJ1-4; 12 positions match TRBD1. CDR3 length equals 19 residues. With 6 bases clipped from V and 8 bases from J, the junction kept 19 bases outside the gene matches. Germline V lookup: CDR1 KGHSH, CDR2 LQKENI.

V and J are TRBV2 and TRBJ1-1; D is uncertain. Germline V gene data show CDR1 as SNHLY and CDR2 as FYNNEI. Trimming pared 8 bases from V and 0 bases from J, leaving 10 bases between. The CDR3 runs to 13 residues. The DNA of the CDR3 is TGTGCCAGCTACAGAGAACTGAACACTGAAGCTTTCTTT. The encoded protein is CASYRELNTEAFF.

The rearrangement links TRBV28 to TRBJ2-2, with 7 bases aligning to TRBD2. The CDR3 consists of 14 residues. V shed 5 bases and J 7 bases; nucleotides not matched to a gene: 7. The germline V gene has CDR1 MDHEN and CDR2 SYDVKM. As DNA, the CDR3 is TGTGCCAGCAGTGCGGTGGGAGGGGTCGGGGAGCTGTTTTTT. Its protein is CASSAVGGVGELFF.

The chain uses TRBV5-4 and TRBJ1-1; 8 bases line up with TRBD1. V dropped 0 bases and J dropped 4; count of bases not matched to a gene: 8. Germline V gene lookup returns CDR1 SGHNT and CDR2 YYREEE (reference sequence). The CDR3 consists of 16 residues. The CDR3 here is CASSLGQGTLPTEAFF. For the CDR3, the DNA is TGTGCCAGCAGCTTGGGACAGGGGACTTTGCCCACTGAAGCTTTCTTT.

This clone was counted between two and nine times. This sequence joins TRBV4-2 and TRBJ1-2, with TRBD1 as a possible D gene (6 bases). The germline gives CDR1 LGHNA, CDR2 YNFKEQ. CDR3 length: 14 residues. Between the trimmed V and J ends, which lost 3 bases and 4 bases, there was a span of 12 bases. In nucleotides, the CDR3 is TGTGCCAGCAGCCACAACAGGGCGGGCTATGGCTACACCTTC. Translating gives CASSHNRAGYGYTF.

The V call is TRBV5-1, the J call TRBJ1-2; the D gene is possibly TRBD1 (5 bases). Trimming shortened V by 4 bases and J by 4 bases, and 23 bases separated the two germline ends. This CDR3 is 17 amino acids long. Germline V lookup: CDR1 SGHRS, CDR2 YFSETQ. CDR3 nucleotide sequence: TGCGCCAGCAGCCGTCAAAGCGCAGGGAACACTGTCTATGGCTACACCTTC. This encodes CASSRQSAGNTVYGYTF.

This clone has a single count. The chain couples TRBV7-2 to TRBJ1-1; TRBD1 might be the D (6 bases). This CDR3 spans 14 amino acids. Germline assignment: CDR1 SGHTA and CDR2 FQGNSA. Deletions cut 5 bases from V and 4 bases from J, with 14 bases between. As DNA, the CDR3 is TGTGCCAGCAGCCCGAAACAGGGTCGCACTGAAGCTTTCTTT. Protein sequence: CASSPKQGRTEAFF. The whole variable domain, remainder taken from reference TRBV7-2 and TRBJ1-1, is GAGVSQSPSNKVTEKGKDVELRCDPISGHTALYWYRQSLGQGLEFLIYFQGNSAPDKSGLPSDRFSAERTGGSVSTLTIQRTQQEDSAVYLCASSPKQGRTEAFFGQGTRLTVV.

This CDR3 reads CATGGAATEAFF. In DNA form, the CDR3 reads TGTGCCACCGGGGGGGCAGCCACTGAAGCTTTCTTT. This chain links TRBV28 with TRBJ1-1; possible D gene TRBD1, 6 bases. The CDR3 loop spans 12 amino acids. Germline values: CDR1 MDHEN, CDR2 SYDVKM. V lost 10 bases, J lost 4 bases, and 13 bases lay in between.

V is TRBV6-1 and J is TRBJ1-1; tentatively, D is TRBD1 (6 bases). Trimming took off 7 bases at V and 1 base at J, with 10 bases between the two ends. There are 13 residues in the CDR3. The germline V gene encodes CDR1 MNHNS and CDR2 SASEGT. In DNA form, the CDR3 reads TGTGCCAGCACGAGGACAGCGAACACTGAAGCTTTCTTT. Protein sequence: CASTRTANTEAFF.

As regards this clone: Distinct nucleotide sequences in the sample also encode this CDR3. The chain joins TRBV6-1 to TRBJ2-7, with TRBD2 as a possible D gene (6 bases). Germline lookup yields CDR1 MNHNS and CDR2 SASEGT. This CDR3 has 13 residues. V was trimmed by 3 bases and J by 0 bases, leaving 6 bases between them. CDR3 sequence reads: CASSEGLSYEQYF. The CDR3 DNA follows: TGTGCCAGCAGTGAGGGACTCTCCTACGAGCAGTACTTC.

V and J are TRBV25-1 and TRBJ1-4, with TRBD1 identical over 7 bases. J was trimmed by 13 bases and V by 8 bases; bases with no gene match: 7. In germline, CDR1 is MGHDK, CDR2 SYGVNS. This CDR3 spans 11 amino acids. The CDR3 spells CASRRGPGLFF. CDR3 DNA sequence: TGTGCCAGCCGGAGGGGGCCGGGACTGTTTTTT. The full variable domain, in which reference TRBV25-1 and TRBJ1-4 provide the parts outside the CDR3, is EADIYQTPRYLVIGTGKKITLECSQTMGHDKMYWYQQDPGMELHLIHYSYGVNSTEKGDLSSESTVSRIRTEHFPLTLESARPSHTSQYLCASRRGPGLFFGSGTQLSVL.

CDR3 DNA sequence: TGTGCCAGCAGCCGGCGGCAGGGCACCAACAATGAGCAGTTCTTC. It translates to CASSRRQGTNNEQFF. The chain combines TRBV5-6 with TRBJ2-1; possible D gene TRBD1, 5 bases. CDR3 size: 15 residues. From germline, CDR1 is SGHDT and CDR2 YYEEEE. Trimming removed 4 bases at V and 5 bases at J, with 16 bases between.

The rearrangement links TRBV11-2 to TRBJ1-4; D remains unclear. Germline V CDR1 and CDR2: SGHAT, FQNNGV. Trimming left V 3 bases short and J 3 bases short, with 5 bases between. The CDR3 has 13 residues. In nucleotides, the CDR3 is TGTGCCAGCAGCTTTGGGCCTAATGAAAAACTGTTTTTT. Translation: CASSFGPNEKLFF.

The chain uses TRBV20-1 and TRBJ1-1; the D gene is possibly TRBD1 (5 bases). V was clipped by 6 bases and J by 8 bases, with 10 bases between them. The germline V gene encodes CDR1 DFQATT and CDR2 SNEGSKA (reference sequence). The CDR3 length is 10 residues. CDR3 residues: CSAKRGEAFF. Here the CDR3 DNA reads TGCAGTGCAAAACGGGGGGAAGCTTTCTTT.

The chain employs TRBV27 and TRBJ2-7; a weak D match, TRBD2 (5 bases). Germline-derived CDR1 and CDR2 are MNHEY and SMNVEV (reference sequence). The CDR3 spans 15 residues. V lost 6 bases to trimming and J lost 0 bases, with 15 bases between them. For the CDR3, the DNA is TGTGCCAGCAGCTACAGAACAACTAGCTCCTACGAGCAGTACTTC. Its translation: CASSYRTTSSYEQYF.

The V and J genes are TRBV6-5 and TRBJ2-3; tentative D call: TRBD1 (5 bases). This CDR3 is built from 15 residues. Germline V gene sequence: CDR1 MNHEY, CDR2 SVGAGI. Trimming cost V 3 bases and J 0 bases, with 10 bases left between them. CDR3 in amino acids: CASSYGAASTDTQYF. For the CDR3, the DNA is TGTGCCAGCAGTTATGGGGCAGCTAGCACAGATACGCAGTATTTT.

The genes are TRBV30 and TRBJ2-7; D gene ambiguous. This CDR3 comprises 14 residues. The germline gives CDR1 GTSNPN, CDR2 SVGIG (reference sequence). V lost 3 bases, J lost 3 bases, and 15 bases lay in between. The CDR3 region is CAWSANRRYYEQYF. In nucleotides, the CDR3 is TGTGCCTGGAGCGCGAACCGCCGATACTACGAGCAGTACTTC.

This chain uses TRBV5-6 with TRBJ1-2; TRBD1 aligns across 10 bases. Trimming cost V 4 bases and J 7 bases; bases outside gene matches: 10. Looked up from germline, CDR1 is SGHDT and CDR2 is YYEEEE. The CDR3 loop spans 15 amino acids. CDR3 in amino acids: CASSLQTGGGFGYTF. The DNA for the CDR3 is TGTGCCAGCAGCCTACAGACAGGGGGCGGGTTTGGCTACACCTTC.

V usage is TRBV7-2 and J usage is TRBJ1-1; D possibly corresponds to TRBD1 (5 bases). V was shortened by 2 bases and J by 1 base, with 11 bases between the two germline ends. Per the germline V gene, CDR1 is SGHTA and CDR2 is FQGNSA. The CDR3 extends over 15 amino acids. The CDR3 DNA is TGTGCCAGCAGCTTAAGGGGCCAGCGGAACACTGAAGCTTTCTTT. Translated: CASSLRGQRNTEAFF.

This clone was recorded a few times. V gene TRBV27 combines with J gene TRBJ2-7, with D unclear. CDR3 length equals 11 residues. Looked up from germline, CDR1 is MNHEY and CDR2 is SMNVEV (reference sequence). V lost 4 bases to trimming and J lost 4 bases, with 5 bases between them. DNA for the CDR3: TGTGCCAGCAGTTCCCCGTACGAGCAGTACTTC. Its translation is CASSSPYEQYF.